The 9 T cell receptor beta chains given below trace back to one sample, sequenced in a study of Ad26.COV2.S vaccination and SARS-CoV-2 variants. As to treatment: roughly 19 received Ad26.COV2.S at low or high dose, single or two shots; roughly five received placebo; per-sample allocation not given. After the first vaccine or placebo injection, samples were drawn on day 63. Libraries were prepared by immunoSEQ multiplex PCR; TCRdb keeps only in-frame clonotypes and omits some of them. Here the sample spans some 520,000 clones, roughly 87% being singletons. Material: peripheral blood, obtained in a trial of Ad26.COV2.S vaccine versus placebo. These receptors all stem from a person between 18 and 59 years old who received the Ad26.COV2.S COVID-19 vaccine or a placebo.

This clone was detected a few times. The J gene is TRBJ1-5, the V gene TRBV12-5; D unresolved. Between the trimmed V and J ends, which lost 0 bases and 0 bases, there was a span of 6 bases. CDR3 length: 15 residues. Germline loops: CDR1 LGHNT, CDR2 FRNRAP. DNA for the CDR3: TGTGCTAGTGGTTTGGTAGGGTCTAGCAATCAGCCCCAGCATTTT. This sequence encodes CASGLVGSSNQPQHF.

This chain connects TRBV6-5 to TRBJ2-1, with a possible D match to TRBD2 (6 bases). The CDR3 runs to 16 residues. CDR1 is MNHEY, CDR2 SVGAGI, per germline. The V gene lost 4 bases and the J gene lost 6 bases, with 19 bases spanning the gap. For the CDR3, the DNA is TGTGCCAGCAGTTCCGTACTTTTTGGAGGGTCCAATGAGCAGTTCTTC. As protein: CASSSVLFGGSNEQFF.

V gene TRBV30 combines with J gene TRBJ1-6, with D tentatively TRBD1 (6 bases). From germline, CDR1 is GTSNPN and CDR2 SVGIG (reference sequence). The CDR3 loop spans 15 amino acids. V lost 3 bases and J 10 bases, leaving 19 bases between the germline ends. This CDR3 is CAWSRRAGVDSPLHF. The CDR3 region has the DNA TGTGCCTGGAGCCGAAGGGCAGGGGTTGACTCACCCCTCCACTTT.

The chain employs TRBV6-5 and TRBJ1-2; no reliable D call. CDR1 and CDR2 (germline): MNHEY, SVGAGI. The CDR3 has 15 amino acids. With 0 bases removed from V and 2 bases from J, the gap between germline ends came to 10 bases. CDR3 sequence (DNA): TGTGCCAGCAGTTACTCCCGAACCCAGAACTATGGCTACACCTTC. Its protein product is CASSYSRTQNYGYTF.

CDR3 protein: CASSLGTGLGYTF. As DNA, the CDR3 is TGTGCCAGCAGCTTGGGGACGGGTCTCGGCTACACCTTC. The J gene is TRBJ1-2, the V gene TRBV5-8; D is uncertain. The V end was cut by 0 bases, the J end by 8 bases, with 11 bases between. The CDR3 spans 13 residues. Germline CDR1 is SGHTS and CDR2 is YDEGEE.

This chain uses TRBV24-1 with TRBJ1-1; the D gene is possibly TRBD1 (5 bases). The CDR3 runs 15 residues. The V and J ends lost 10 bases and 0 bases respectively, with 17 bases between them. Germline lookup yields CDR1 KGHDR and CDR2 SFDVKD. The CDR3 reads CATLRDRTMNTEAFF. CDR3 DNA sequence: TGTGCCACGCTCCGGGACCGTACTATGAACACTGAAGCTTTCTTT.

The chain joins TRBV19 to TRBJ1-1; D possibly corresponds to TRBD1 (6 bases). V was cut by 3 bases and J by 4 bases, with 12 bases left in between. The CDR3 is made up of 14 amino acids. Per germline, CDR1 LNHDA and CDR2 SQIVND (reference sequence). CDR3: CASSIPGEGTEAFF. CDR3 nucleotide sequence: TGTGCCAGTAGTATCCCAGGGGAGGGCACTGAAGCTTTCTTT.

The rearrangement uses TRBV4-3 and TRBJ1-1; no reliable D call. The CDR3 sequence is 13 residues long. Germline CDR1 and CDR2: LGHNA and YSLEER. V was clipped by 3 bases and J by 6 bases, with 11 bases between them. The CDR3 sequence is CASSHGRRAEAFF. The DNA for the CDR3 is TGCGCCAGCAGCCATGGGAGAAGGGCTGAAGCTTTCTTT.

The rearrangement links TRBV7-2 to TRBJ1-2; 8 nucleotides align to TRBD1. Germline values: CDR1 SGHTA, CDR2 FQGNSA. The V gene end was trimmed by 5 bases and the J gene end by 8 bases; junction bases not matched to a gene: 13. The CDR3 is 15 residues long. CDR3 nucleotides: TGTGCCAGCAGCCTCCCTGGACAGGGCCCCCGGGGCTACACCTTC. Translated, it gives CASSLPGQGPRGYTF.